The entry below gives a single TCR beta chain sequence along with its context. Assay used: immunoSEQ multiplex PCR; TCRdb lists only in-frame clones, some missing. The table shows approximately 98,000 clones, with about 90% occurring only once. The data originate from a study of T cell changes during pregnancy in multiple sclerosis. The length of the CDR3 is 16 residues. Germline CDR1 reads SGHTA; CDR2 reads FQGNSA. Trimming removed 0 bases from V and 1 base from J; junction bases left unmatched: 2. The chain is built from TRBV7-2 and TRBJ2-3; 9 bases align to TRBD2. This sequence originates from a female donor in good health, enrolled as a control in a pregnancy study. Material: peripheral blood, obtained after pregnancy. The CDR3 sequence is CASSLASGSGTDTQYF. CDR3 nucleotides: TGTGCCAGCAGCTTAGCTAGCGGGAGTGGCACAGATACGCAGTATTTT.